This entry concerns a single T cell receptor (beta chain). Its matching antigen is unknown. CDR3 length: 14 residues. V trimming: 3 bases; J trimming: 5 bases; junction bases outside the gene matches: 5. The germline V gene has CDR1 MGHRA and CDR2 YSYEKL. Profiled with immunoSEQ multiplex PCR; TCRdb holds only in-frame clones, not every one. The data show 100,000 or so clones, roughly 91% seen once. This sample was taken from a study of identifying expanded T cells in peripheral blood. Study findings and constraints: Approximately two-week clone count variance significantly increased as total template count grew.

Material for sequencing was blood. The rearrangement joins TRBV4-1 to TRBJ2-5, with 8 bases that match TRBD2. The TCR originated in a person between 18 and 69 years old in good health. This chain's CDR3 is CASSHLSGEETQYF. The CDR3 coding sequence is TGCGCCAGCAGCCACCTTAGCGGGGAGGAGACCCAGTACTTC.